This TCR beta chain was sequenced in a study of quantifying T cell responses using KT2 cells. Background on the study: Reverse transcription used primers in the TCR alpha and beta constant regions. The second PCR was a qPCR stopped at a predetermined fluorescence threshold.

Known numbers of the T cell clone KT2 were added to PBMC. Different KT2-to-PBMC ratios were created with a constant PBMC count. A single-stranded UMI oligo with SP2 sequence was ligated to cDNA 3' ends. First-round PCR used three to four cycles and beta primers RC1.1 and RC1.2 covering TRBC1 and TRBC2. Using its own MiXCR run on the UMI-ligation and nested PCR reads, TCRdb lists one record per CDR3 protein. Among tens of thousands of distinct CDR3 sequences, roughly 12% were seen once, and the ten largest hold under 10%. The TCR originated in a human donor. The sample was PBMCs spiked with cells of the T cell clone KT2.

The CDR3 is CASSERAGENYGYTF. The CDR3 DNA follows: TGTGCCAGCAGTGAACGGGCAGGTGAAAACTATGGCTACACCTTC. The V and J genes are TRBV2 and TRBJ1-2; D not resolved. This CDR3 is 15 amino acids long. Germline lookup yields CDR1 SNHLY and CDR2 FYNNEI. V was clipped by 2 bases and J by 2 bases, with 12 bases between them.